The entry below gives a single T cell receptor beta chain sequence along with its context. This sample stems from a study of memory CD4+ T cells and cytomegalovirus serostatus. Single viable CD3+CD4+CD8-CD45RO+ cells were sorted as the memory CD4+ T cells. The CDR3 extends over 16 amino acids. V trimming: 3 bases; J trimming: 0 bases; junction bases outside the gene matches: 4. Germline assignment: CDR1 MDHEN and CDR2 SYDVKM. Method: immunoSEQ multiplex PCR; TCRdb's copy keeps in-frame clones and lacks some. Of about 82,000 clones in the sample, approximately 84% were seen once. V and J are TRBV28 and TRBJ2-1, with 8 bases matching TRBD2. Source material: memory CD4+ T cells from blood. The clonotype originates from an adult in good health and CMV-seronegative. This chain's CDR3 is CASSFSGGLSYNEQFF. The CDR3 coding sequence is TGTGCCAGCAGTTTTTCGGGGGGGCTCTCCTACAATGAGCAGTTCTTC.